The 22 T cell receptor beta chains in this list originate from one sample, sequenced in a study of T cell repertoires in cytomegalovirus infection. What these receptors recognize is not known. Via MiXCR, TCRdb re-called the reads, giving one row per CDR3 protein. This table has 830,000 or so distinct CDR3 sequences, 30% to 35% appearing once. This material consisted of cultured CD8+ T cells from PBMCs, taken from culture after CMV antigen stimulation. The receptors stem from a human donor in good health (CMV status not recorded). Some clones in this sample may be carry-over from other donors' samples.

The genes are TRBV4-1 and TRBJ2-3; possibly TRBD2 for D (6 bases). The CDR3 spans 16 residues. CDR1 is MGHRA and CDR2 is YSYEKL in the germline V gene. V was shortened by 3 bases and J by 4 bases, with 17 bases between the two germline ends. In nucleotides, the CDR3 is TGCGCCAGCAGCCAGCAGACGGCGGGGTGGTCAGATACGCAGTATTTT. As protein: CASSQQTAGWSDTQYF.

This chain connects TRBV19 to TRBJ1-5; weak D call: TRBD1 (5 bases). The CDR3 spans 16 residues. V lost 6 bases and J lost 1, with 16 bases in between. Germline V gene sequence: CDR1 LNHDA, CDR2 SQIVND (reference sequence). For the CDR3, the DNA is TGTGCCAGTAGATTTGACAGCCTTTGGAGCAATCAGCCCCAGCATTTT. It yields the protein CASRFDSLWSNQPQHF.

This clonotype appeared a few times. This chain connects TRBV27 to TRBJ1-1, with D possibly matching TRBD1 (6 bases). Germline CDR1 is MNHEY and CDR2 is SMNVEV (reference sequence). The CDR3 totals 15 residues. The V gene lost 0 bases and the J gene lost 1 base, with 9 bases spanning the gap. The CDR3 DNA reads TGTGCCAGCAGTTTATCGAAGGGACAGAACACTGAAGCTTTCTTT. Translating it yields CASSLSKGQNTEAFF.

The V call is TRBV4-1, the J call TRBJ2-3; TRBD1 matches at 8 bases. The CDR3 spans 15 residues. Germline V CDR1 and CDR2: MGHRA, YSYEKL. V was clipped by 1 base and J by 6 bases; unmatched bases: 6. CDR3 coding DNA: TGCGCCAGCAGCCAAGGTTGGACAGGGTTGGATACGCAGTATTTT. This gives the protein CASSQGWTGLDTQYF.

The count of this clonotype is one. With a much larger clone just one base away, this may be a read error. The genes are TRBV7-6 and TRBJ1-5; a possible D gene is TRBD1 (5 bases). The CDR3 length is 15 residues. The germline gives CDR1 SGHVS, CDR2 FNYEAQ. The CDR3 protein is CASSLEGALNQSQHF. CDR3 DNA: TGTGCCAGCAGCTTAGAAGGGGCCCTCAATCAGTCCCAGCATTTT.

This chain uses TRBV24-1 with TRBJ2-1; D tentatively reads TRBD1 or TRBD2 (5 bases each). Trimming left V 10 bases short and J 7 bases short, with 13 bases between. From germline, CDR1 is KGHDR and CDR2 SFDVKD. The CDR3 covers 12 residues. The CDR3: CATGDEGNEQFF. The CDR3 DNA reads TGTGCCACTGGAGACGAGGGGAATGAGCAGTTCTTC.

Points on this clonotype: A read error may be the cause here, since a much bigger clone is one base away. The CDR3 region is CVSSSSGTGDNTGELFF. As DNA, the CDR3 is TGTGTCAGCAGCAGCTCCGGAACAGGGGATAACACCGGGGAGCTGTTTTTT. The chain carries TRBV7-9 and TRBJ2-2; the match to TRBD1 covers 7 bases. CDR3 length: 17 residues. Germline lookup yields CDR1 SEHNR and CDR2 FQNEAQ (reference sequence).

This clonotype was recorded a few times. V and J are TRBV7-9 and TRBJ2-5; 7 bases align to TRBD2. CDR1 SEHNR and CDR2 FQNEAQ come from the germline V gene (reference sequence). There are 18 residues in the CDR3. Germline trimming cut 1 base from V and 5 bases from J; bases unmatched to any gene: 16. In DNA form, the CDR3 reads TGTGCCAGCAGCTTAGGGAGCGGGGACCCTTCCACGCGGGAGACCCAGTACTTC. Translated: CASSLGSGDPSTRETQYF.

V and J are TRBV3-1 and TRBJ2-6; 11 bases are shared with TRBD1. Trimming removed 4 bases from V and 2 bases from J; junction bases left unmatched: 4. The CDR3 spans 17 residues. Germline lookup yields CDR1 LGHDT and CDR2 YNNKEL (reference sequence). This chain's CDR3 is CASSPGTGGTGANVLTF. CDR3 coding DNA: TGTGCCAGCAGCCCCGGGACAGGGGGGACTGGGGCCAACGTCCTGACTTTC.

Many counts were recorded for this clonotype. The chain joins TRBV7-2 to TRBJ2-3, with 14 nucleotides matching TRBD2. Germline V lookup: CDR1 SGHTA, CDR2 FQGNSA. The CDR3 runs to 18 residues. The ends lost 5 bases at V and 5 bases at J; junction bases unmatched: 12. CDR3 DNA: TGTGCCAGCAGCCCCCGTCTGACTAGCGGGGGGGCGGTAGATACGCAGTATTTT. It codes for CASSPRLTSGGAVDTQYF.

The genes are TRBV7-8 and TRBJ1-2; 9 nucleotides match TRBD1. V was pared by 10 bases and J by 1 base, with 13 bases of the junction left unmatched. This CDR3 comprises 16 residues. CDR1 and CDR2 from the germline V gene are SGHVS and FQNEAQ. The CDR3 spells CATYRDREDVNYGYTF. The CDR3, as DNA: TGTGCCACCTACAGGGACAGGGAGGACGTTAACTATGGCTACACCTTC.

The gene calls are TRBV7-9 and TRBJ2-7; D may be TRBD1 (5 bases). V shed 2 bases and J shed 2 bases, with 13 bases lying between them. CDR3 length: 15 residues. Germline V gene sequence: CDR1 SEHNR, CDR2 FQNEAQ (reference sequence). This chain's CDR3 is CASSLSRGQAYEQYF. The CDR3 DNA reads TGTGCCAGCAGCTTAAGTAGGGGTCAGGCCTACGAGCAGTACTTC.

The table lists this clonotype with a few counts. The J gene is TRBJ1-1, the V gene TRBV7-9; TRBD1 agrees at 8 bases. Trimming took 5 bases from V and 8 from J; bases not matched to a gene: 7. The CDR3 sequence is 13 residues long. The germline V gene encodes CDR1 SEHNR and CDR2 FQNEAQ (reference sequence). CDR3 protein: CASSGSTGDEAFF. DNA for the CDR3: TGTGCCAGCAGCGGCTCGACAGGGGACGAAGCTTTCTTT.

DNA for the CDR3: TGTGCCAGCAGTTTTTGGGCGTACAATGAGCAGTTCTTC. Translation: CASSFWAYNEQFF. The rearrangement joins TRBV12-3 or TRBV12-4 to TRBJ2-1; no clear D. The CDR3 extends over 13 amino acids. Trimming stripped 3 bases from V and 4 bases from J, with 7 bases between.

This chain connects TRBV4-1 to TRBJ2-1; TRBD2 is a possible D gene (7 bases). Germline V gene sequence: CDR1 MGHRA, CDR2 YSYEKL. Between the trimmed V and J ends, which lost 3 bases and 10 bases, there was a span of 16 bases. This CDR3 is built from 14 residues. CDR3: CASSHEGGAREQFF. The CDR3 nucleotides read TGCGCCAGCAGCCATGAAGGGGGGGCAAGAGAGCAGTTCTTC.

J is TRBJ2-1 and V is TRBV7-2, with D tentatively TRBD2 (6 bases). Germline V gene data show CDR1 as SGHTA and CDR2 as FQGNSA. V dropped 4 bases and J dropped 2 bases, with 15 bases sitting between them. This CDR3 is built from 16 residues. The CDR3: CASSYLGVAAYNEQFF. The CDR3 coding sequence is TGTGCCAGCAGCTACCTCGGGGTAGCGGCCTACAATGAGCAGTTCTTC.

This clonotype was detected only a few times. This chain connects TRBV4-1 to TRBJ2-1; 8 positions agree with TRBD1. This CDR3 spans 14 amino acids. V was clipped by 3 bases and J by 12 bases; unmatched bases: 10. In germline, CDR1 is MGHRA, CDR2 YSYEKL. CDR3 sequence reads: CASSQTDRASVQFF. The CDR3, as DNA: TGCGCCAGCAGCCAGACGGACAGGGCAAGTGTGCAGTTCTTC.

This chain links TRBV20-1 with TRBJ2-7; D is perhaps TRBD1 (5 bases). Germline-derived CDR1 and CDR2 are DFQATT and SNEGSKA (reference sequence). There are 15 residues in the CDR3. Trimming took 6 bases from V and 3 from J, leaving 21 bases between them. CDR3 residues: CSAPDLTERGYEQYV. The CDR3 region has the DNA TGCAGTGCCCCGGATTTGACAGAAAGAGGCTACGAGCAGTACGTC.

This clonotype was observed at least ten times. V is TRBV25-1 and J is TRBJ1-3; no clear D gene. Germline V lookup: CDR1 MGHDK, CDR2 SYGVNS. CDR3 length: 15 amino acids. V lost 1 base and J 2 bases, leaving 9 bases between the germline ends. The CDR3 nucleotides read TGTGCCAGCAGTGAATCTAAGGTGCCTGGAAACACCATATATTTT. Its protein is CASSESKVPGNTIYF.

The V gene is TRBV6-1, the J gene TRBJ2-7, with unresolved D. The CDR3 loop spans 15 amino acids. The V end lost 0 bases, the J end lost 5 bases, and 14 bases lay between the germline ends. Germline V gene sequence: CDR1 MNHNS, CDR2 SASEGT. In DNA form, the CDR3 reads TGTGCCAGCAGTGAAGCAGCCAGCGTATGGGACGAGCAGTACTTC. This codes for CASSEAASVWDEQYF.

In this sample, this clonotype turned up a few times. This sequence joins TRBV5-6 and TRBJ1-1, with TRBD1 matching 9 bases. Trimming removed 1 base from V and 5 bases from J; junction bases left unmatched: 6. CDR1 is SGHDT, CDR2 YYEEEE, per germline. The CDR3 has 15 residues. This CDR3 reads CASSLNGQGRTEAFF. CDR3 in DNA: TGTGCCAGCAGCTTGAACGGACAGGGGAGAACTGAAGCTTTCTTT.

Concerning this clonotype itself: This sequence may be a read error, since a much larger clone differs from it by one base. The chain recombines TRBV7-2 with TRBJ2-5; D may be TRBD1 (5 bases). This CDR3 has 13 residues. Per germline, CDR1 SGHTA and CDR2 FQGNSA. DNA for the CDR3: TGTGCCAGCAGCCCCTGGGGCCAAGAGACCCGGTACTTC. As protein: CASSPWGQETRYF.